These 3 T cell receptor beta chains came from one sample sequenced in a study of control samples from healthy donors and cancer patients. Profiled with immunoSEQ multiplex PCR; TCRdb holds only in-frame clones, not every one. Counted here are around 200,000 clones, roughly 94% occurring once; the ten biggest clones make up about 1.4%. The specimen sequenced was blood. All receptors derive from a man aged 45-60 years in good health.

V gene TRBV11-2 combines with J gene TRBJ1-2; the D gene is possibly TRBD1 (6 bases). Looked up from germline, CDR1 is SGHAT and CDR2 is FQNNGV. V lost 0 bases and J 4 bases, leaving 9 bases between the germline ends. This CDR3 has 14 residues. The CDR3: CASSLEGTLYGYTF. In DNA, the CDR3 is TGTGCCAGCAGCTTAGAAGGGACACTCTATGGCTACACCTTC.

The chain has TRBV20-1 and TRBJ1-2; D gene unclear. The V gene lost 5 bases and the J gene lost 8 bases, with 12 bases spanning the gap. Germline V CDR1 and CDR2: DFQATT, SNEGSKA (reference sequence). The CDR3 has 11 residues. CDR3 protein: CSALRRWGYTF. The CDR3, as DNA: TGCAGTGCTCTCCGTCGGTGGGGCTACACCTTC.

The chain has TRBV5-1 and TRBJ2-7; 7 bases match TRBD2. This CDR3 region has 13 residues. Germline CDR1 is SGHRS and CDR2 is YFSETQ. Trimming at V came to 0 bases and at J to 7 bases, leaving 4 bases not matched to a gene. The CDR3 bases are TGCGCCAGCAGCTTGGCAGTGGGACTAGAGCAGTACGTC. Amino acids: CASSLAVGLEQYV.